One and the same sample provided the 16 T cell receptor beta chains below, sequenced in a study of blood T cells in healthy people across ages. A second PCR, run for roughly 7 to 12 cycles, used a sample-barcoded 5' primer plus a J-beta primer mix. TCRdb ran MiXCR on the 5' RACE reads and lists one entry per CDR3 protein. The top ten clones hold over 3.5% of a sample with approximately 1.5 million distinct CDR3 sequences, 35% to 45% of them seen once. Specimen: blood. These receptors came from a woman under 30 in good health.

CDR3 in amino acids: CSVGLLSGDTEAFF. CDR3 nucleotide sequence: TGCAGCGTTGGCCTCCTTTCGGGGGACACTGAAGCTTTCTTT. This chain joins TRBV29-1 and TRBJ1-1; D may be TRBD1 (5 bases). This CDR3 region has 14 residues. The germline V gene encodes CDR1 SQVTM and CDR2 ANQGSEA. The V and J ends lost 4 bases and 3 bases respectively, with 15 bases between them.

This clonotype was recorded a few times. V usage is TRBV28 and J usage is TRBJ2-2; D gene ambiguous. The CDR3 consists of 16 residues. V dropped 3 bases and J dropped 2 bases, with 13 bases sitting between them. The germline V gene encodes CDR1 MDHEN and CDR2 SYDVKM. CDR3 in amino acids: CASSFFSDINTGELFF. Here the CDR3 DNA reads TGTGCCAGCAGTTTTTTTTCAGATATTAACACCGGGGAGCTGTTTTTT.

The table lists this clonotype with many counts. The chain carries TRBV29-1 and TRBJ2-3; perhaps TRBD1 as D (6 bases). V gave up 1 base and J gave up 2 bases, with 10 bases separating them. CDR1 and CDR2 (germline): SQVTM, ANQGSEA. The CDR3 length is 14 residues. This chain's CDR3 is CSVEGTGFTDTQYF. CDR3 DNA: TGCAGCGTTGAAGGTACAGGGTTCACAGATACGCAGTATTTT.

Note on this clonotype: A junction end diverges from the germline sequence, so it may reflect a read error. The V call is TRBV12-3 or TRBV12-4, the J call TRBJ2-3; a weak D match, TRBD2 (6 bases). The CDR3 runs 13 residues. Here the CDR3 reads CAISLRGADTQYF. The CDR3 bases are TGTGCCATCAGTCTGCGGGGCGCAGATACGCAGTATTTT.

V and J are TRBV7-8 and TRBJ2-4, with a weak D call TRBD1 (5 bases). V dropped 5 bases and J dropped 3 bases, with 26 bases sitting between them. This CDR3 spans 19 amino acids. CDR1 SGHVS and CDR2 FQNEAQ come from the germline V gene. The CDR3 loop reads CASSPLTHRLSLGKNIQYF. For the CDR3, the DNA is TGTGCCAGCAGCCCACTCACGCACAGGCTAAGTTTAGGCAAAAACATTCAGTACTTC. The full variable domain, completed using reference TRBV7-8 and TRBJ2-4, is GAGVSQSPRYKVAKRGQDVALRCDPISGHVSLFWYQQALGQGPEFLTYFQNEAQLDKSGLPSDRFFAERPEGSVSTLKIQRTQQEDSAVYLCASSPLTHRLSLGKNIQYFGAGTRLSVL.

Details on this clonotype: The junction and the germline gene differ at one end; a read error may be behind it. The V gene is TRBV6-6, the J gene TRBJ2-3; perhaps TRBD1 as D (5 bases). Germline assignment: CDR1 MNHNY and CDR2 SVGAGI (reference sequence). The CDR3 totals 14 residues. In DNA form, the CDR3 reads TGTGCCAGCAGTGAGCAGGGATTCACAGATGCGCAGTATTTT. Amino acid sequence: CASSEQGFTDAQYF.

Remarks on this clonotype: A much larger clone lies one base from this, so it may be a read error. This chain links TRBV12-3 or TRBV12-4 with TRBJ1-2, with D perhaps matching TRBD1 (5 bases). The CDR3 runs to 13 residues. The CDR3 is CAGSLRGYGGYTF. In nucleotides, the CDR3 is TGTGCCGGCAGCCTCCGGGGGTACGGTGGCTACACCTTC.

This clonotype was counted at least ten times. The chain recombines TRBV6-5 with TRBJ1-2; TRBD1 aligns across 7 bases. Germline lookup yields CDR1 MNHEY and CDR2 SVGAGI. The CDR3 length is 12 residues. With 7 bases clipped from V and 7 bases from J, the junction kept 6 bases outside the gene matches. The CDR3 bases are TGTGCCAGCACCGACAGGGTAGTTGGCTACACCTTC. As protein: CASTDRVVGYTF.

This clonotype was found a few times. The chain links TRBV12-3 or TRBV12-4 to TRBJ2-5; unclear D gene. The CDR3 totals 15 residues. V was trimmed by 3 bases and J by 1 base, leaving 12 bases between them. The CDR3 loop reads CASSFMSQIQETQYF. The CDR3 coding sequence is TGTGCCAGCAGTTTCATGTCTCAGATCCAAGAGACCCAGTACTTC.

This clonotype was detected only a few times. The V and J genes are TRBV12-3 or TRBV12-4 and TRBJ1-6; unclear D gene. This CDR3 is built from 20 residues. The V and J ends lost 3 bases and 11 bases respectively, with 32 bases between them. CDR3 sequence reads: CASSFRSLGVARWFLAPLHF. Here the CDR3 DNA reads TGTGCCAGCAGTTTCCGATCCTTGGGAGTGGCGAGGTGGTTCTTAGCACCCCTCCACTTT.

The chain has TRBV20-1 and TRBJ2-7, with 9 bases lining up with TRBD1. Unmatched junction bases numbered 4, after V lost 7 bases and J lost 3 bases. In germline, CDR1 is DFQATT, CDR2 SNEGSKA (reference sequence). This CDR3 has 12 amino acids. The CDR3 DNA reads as TGCAGTGTCAGACAGGGGGTCTACGAGCAGTACTTC. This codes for CSVRQGVYEQYF.

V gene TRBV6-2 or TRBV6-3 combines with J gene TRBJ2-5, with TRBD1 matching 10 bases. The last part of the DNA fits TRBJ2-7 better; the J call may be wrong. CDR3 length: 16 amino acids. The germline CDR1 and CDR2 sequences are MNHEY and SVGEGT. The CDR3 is CASSSTWTGGPAEQYF. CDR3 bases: TGTGCCAGCAGTTCCACGTGGACAGGGGGTCCGGCCGAGCAGTACTTC.

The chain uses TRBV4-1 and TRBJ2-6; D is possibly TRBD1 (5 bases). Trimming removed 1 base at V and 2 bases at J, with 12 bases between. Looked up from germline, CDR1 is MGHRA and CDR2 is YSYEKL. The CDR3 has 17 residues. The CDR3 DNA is TGCGCCAGCAGCCAAGTGTCAGGGCGCCCTGGGGCCAACGTCCTGACTTTC. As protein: CASSQVSGRPGANVLTF.

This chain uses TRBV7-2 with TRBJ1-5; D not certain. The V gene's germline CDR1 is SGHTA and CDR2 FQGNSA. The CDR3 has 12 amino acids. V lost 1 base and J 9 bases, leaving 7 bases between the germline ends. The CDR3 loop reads CASSLDRLPQHF. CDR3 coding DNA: TGTGCCAGCAGCTTAGACCGTTTGCCCCAGCATTTT.

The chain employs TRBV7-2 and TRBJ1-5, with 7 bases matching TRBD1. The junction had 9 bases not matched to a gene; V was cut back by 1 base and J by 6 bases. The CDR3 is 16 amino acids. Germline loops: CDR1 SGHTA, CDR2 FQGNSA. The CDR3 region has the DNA TGTGCCAGCAGCTTAGGGCTCAGGGGGGCGGCTCAGCCCCAGCATTTT. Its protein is CASSLGLRGAAQPQHF.

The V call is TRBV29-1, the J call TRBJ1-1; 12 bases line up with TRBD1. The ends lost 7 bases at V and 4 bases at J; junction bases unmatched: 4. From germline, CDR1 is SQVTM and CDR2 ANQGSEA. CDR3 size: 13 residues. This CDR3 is CSGGDRGLTEAFF. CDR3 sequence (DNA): TGCAGCGGGGGGGACAGGGGGCTCACTGAAGCTTTCTTT.